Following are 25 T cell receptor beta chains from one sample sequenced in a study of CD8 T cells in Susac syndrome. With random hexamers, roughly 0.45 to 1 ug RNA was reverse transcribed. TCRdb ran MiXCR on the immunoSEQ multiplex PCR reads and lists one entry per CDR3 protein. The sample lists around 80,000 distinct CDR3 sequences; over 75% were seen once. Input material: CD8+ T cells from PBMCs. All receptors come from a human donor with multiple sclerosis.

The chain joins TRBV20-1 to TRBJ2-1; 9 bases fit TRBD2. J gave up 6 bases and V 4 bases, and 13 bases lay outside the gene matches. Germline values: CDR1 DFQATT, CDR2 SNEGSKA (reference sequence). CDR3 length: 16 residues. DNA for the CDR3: TGCAGTGCTAAACCTTTTCCGGGGACTAGCACCAATGAGCAGTTCTTC. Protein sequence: CSAKPFPGTSTNEQFF.

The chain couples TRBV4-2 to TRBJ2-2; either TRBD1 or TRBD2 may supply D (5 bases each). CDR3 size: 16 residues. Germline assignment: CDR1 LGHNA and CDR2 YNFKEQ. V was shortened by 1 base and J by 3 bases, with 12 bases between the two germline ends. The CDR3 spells CASSQVVGVHTGELFF. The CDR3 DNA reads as TGTGCCAGCAGCCAAGTTGTGGGGGTCCACACCGGGGAGCTGTTTTTT.

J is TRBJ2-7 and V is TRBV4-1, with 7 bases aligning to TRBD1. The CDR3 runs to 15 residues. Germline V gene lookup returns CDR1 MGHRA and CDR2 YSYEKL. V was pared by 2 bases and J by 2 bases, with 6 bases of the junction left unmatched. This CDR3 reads CASSQRFGQAYEQYF. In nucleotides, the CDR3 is TGCGCCAGCAGCCAACGATTCGGACAGGCCTACGAGCAGTACTTC.

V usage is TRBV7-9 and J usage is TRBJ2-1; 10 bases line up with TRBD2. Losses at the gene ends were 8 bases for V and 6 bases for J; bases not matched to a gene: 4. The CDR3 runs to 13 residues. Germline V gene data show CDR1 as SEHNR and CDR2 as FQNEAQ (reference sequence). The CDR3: CASGLAGGNEQFF. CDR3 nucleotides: TGTGCCAGCGGATTAGCGGGGGGCAATGAGCAGTTCTTC.

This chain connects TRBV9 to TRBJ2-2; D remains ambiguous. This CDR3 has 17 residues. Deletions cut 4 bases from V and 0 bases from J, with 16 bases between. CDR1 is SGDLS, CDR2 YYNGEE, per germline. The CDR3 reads CASSRWLGATNTGELFF. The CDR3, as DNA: TGTGCCAGCAGCCGCTGGTTGGGCGCAACGAACACCGGGGAGCTGTTTTTT.

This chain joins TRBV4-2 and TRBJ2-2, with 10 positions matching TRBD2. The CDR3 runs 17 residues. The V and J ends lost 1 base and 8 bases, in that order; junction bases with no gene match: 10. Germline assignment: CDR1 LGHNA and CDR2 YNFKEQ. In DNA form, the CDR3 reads TGTGCCAGCAGCCAAGTCCCAGCGGGAGGGATGGGGGGGGAGCTGTTTTTT. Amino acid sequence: CASSQVPAGGMGGELFF.

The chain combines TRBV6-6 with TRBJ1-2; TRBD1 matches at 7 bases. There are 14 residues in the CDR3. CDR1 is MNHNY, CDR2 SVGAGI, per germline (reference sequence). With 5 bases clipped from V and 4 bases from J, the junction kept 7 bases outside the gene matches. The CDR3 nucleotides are TGTGCCAGCAGTCAGTGGCAGGGGGGCTATGGCTACACCTTC. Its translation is CASSQWQGGYGYTF.

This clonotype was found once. The CDR3 reads CSARYGQGNTEAFF. The DNA of the CDR3 is TGCAGTGCTAGGTATGGACAGGGGAACACTGAAGCTTTCTTT. This chain connects TRBV20-1 to TRBJ1-1, with TRBD1 matching 8 bases. Germline CDR1 DFQATT, CDR2 SNEGSKA (reference sequence). CDR3 length equals 14 residues. Losses at the gene ends were 3 bases for V and 1 base for J; bases not matched to a gene: 4.

The CDR3 DNA is TGTGCCAGCAGTTACGGGGCCCCCACCGAGCAGTACTTC. Protein product: CASSYGAPTEQYF. The V call is TRBV6-5, the J call TRBJ2-7; possibly TRBD1 for D (5 bases). Germline V CDR1 and CDR2: MNHEY, SVGAGI. This CDR3 region has 13 residues. Trimming cost V 2 bases and J 6 bases, with 11 bases left between them.

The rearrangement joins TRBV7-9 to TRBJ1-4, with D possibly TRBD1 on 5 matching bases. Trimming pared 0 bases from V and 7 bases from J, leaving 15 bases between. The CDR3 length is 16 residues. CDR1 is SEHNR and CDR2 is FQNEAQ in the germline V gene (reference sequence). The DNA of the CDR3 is TGTGCCAGCAGCTTAGCGGGTGCAGGGTCGGGTGAAAAACTGTTTTTT. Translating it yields CASSLAGAGSGEKLFF.

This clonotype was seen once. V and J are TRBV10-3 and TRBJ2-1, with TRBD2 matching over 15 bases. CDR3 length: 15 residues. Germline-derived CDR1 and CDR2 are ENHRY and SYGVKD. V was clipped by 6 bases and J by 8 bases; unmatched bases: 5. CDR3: CAIRRTSGGEDEQFF. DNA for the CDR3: TGTGCCATCAGGCGGACTAGCGGGGGGGAAGATGAGCAGTTCTTC.

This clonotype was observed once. The CDR3 DNA reads TGTGCCACCAGTGAGGGCCCGACGGACCCTAACTATGGCTACACCTTC. Translated: CATSEGPTDPNYGYTF. This chain connects TRBV24-1 to TRBJ1-2, with D uncertain. The V gene's germline CDR1 is KGHDR and CDR2 SFDVKD. The CDR3 covers 16 residues. V lost 4 bases to trimming and J lost 0 bases, with 14 bases between them.

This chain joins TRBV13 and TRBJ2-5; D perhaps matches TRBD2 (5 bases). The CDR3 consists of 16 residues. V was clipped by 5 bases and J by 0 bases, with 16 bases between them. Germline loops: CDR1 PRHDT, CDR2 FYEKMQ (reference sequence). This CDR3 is CASSIEGSAYQETQYF. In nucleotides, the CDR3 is TGTGCCAGCAGCATCGAGGGTAGCGCGTACCAAGAGACCCAGTACTTC.

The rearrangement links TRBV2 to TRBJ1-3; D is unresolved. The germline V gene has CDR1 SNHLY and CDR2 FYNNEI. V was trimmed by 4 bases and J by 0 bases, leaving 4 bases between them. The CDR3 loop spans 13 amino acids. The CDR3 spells CASSASSGNTIYF. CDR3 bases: TGTGCCAGCAGTGCAAGCTCTGGAAACACCATATATTTT.

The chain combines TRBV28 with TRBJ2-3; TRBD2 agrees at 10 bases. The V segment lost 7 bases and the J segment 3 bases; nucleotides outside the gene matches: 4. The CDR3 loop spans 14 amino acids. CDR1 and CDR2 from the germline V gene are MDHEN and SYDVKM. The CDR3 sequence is CASTGLAETDTQYF. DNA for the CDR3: TGTGCCAGCACCGGACTAGCGGAGACAGATACGCAGTATTTT.

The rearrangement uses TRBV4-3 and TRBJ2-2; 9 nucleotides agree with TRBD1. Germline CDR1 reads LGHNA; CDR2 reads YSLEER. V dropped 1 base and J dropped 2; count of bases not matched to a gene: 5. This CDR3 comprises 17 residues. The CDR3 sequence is CASSQGTGDPNTGELFF. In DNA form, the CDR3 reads TGCGCCAGCAGCCAAGGGACAGGGGACCCCAACACCGGGGAGCTGTTTTTT.

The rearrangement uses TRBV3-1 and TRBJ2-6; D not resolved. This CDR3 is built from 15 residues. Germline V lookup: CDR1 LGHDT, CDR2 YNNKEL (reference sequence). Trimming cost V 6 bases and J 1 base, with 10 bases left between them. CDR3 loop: CASRPTPSGANVLTF. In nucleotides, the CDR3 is TGTGCCAGCAGACCCACTCCGTCTGGGGCCAACGTCCTGACTTTC.

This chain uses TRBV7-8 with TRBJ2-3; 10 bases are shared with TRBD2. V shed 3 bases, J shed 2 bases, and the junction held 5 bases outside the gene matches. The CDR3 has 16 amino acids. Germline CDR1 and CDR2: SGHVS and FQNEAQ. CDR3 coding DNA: TGTGCCAGCAGCTTCCTAGCGGGAGCGCACACAGATACGCAGTATTTT. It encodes CASSFLAGAHTDTQYF.

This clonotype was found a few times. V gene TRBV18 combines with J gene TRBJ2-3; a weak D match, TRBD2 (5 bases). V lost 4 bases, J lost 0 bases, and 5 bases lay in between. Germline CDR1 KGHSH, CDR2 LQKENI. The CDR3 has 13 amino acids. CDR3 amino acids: CASSRLSTDTQYF. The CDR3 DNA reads TGTGCCAGCTCACGACTAAGCACAGATACGCAGTATTTT.

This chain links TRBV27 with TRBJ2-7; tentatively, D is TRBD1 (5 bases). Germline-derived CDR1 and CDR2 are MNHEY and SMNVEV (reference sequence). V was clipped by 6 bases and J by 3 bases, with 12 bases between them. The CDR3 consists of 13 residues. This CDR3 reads CASSTSDSYEQYF. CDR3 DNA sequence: TGTGCCAGCAGCACCTCCGACAGCTACGAGCAGTACTTC.

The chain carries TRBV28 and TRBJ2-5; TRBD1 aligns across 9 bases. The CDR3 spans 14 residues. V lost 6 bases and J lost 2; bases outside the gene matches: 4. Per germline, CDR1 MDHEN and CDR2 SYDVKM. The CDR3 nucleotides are TGTGCCAGCAGCTATGGGACAGGGCAAGAGACCCAGTACTTC. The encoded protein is CASSYGTGQETQYF.

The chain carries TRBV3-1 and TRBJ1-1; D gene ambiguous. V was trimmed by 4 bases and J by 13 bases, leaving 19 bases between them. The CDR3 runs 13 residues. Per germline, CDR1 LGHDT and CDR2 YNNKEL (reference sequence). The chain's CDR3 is CASSPFRGTRGFF. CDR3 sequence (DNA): TGTGCCAGCAGCCCCTTTCGGGGAACCCGCGGTTTCTTT.

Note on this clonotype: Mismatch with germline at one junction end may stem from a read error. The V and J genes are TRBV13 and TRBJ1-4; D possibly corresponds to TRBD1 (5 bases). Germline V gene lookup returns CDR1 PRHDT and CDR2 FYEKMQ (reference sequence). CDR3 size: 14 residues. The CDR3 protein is CASSFAGLDEKLFF. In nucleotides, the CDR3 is TGTGCCAGCAGCTTCGCAGGGTTGGATGAGAAACTGTTTTTT.

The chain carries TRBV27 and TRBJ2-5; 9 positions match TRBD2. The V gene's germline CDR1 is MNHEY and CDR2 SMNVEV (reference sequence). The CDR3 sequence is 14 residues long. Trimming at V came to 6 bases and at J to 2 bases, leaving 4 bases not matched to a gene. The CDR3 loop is CASRLAGLQETQYF. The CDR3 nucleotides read TGTGCCAGCAGACTAGCGGGCCTACAAGAGACCCAGTACTTC.

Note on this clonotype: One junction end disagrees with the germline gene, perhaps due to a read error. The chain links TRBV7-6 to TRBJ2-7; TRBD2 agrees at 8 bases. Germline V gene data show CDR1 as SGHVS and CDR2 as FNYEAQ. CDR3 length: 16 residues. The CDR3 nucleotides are TGTGCCAGCAGCCTAGCCCTTGGAGCGGGAGAGGACGAGCAGTACTTC. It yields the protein CASSLALGAGEDEQYF.